The 18 T cell receptor beta chains below all came from one sample that was sequenced in a study of cytomegalovirus exposure and HLA in healthy donors. PCR used 60 Vbeta primers and 13 Jbeta primers. Only in-frame clones appear in the TCRdb table, and some are missing; sequencing was by immunoSEQ multiplex PCR. This table has some 140,000 clones, 79% appearing once. The sequencing sample was made of PBMCs. Receptor source: a male donor in good health and CMV-seronegative.

This sequence joins TRBV6-1 and TRBJ1-3, with D unclear. CDR1 MNHNS and CDR2 SASEGT come from the germline V gene. Trimming removed 2 bases at V and 4 bases at J, with 9 bases between. The CDR3 loop spans 14 amino acids. The CDR3 is CASSEIGVGNTIYF. CDR3 DNA: TGTGCCAGCAGTGAAATCGGGGTCGGAAACACCATATATTTT.

There are a few counts of this clone. The V gene is TRBV4-3, the J gene TRBJ2-7, with 9 bases matching TRBD1. In germline, CDR1 is LGHNA, CDR2 YSLEER. The V and J ends lost 0 bases and 9 bases, in that order; junction bases with no gene match: 9. The CDR3 contains 15 residues. This CDR3 is CASSQDSNRGQVQYF. The CDR3 coding sequence is TGCGCCAGCAGCCAAGATTCTAACAGGGGGCAAGTGCAGTACTTC.

This chain uses TRBV7-6 with TRBJ1-2; D is uncertain. V lost 0 bases and J lost 5, with 16 bases in between. CDR3 length equals 16 residues. Per the germline V gene, CDR1 is SGHVS and CDR2 is FNYEAQ. In DNA form, the CDR3 reads TGTGCCAGCAGCTTAGCGGCCTCAAACAGTCTTTATGGCTACACCTTC. Protein sequence: CASSLAASNSLYGYTF.

Concerning this clone itself: The junction differs from germline at one of its ends, possibly a read error. The CDR3 reads CASSLVANTGELFF. The CDR3 bases are TGTGCCAGCAGTTTAGTCGCGAACACCGGGGAGCTGTTTTTT. V gene TRBV7-2 combines with J gene TRBJ2-2; unclear D gene. Germline V gene lookup returns CDR1 SGHTA and CDR2 FQGNSA. The CDR3 totals 14 residues.

This clone was counted once. This chain connects TRBV9 to TRBJ1-5; 7 bases line up with TRBD1. J lost 6 bases, V lost 0 bases, and 6 bases had no gene match. The CDR3 sequence is 15 residues long. Germline V gene data show CDR1 as SGDLS and CDR2 as YYNGEE. CDR3 in DNA: TGTGCCAGCAGCGTAGGAGGGGGCCAAGGTCAGCCCCAGCATTTT. The encoded protein is CASSVGGGQGQPQHF.

The chain joins TRBV5-8 to TRBJ2-7, with 7 bases fitting TRBD1. Germline V gives CDR1 SGHTS, CDR2 YDEGEE. CDR3 length: 15 amino acids. Germline trimming cut 2 bases from V and 2 bases from J; bases unmatched to any gene: 7. Here the CDR3 DNA reads TGTGCCAGCAGCTTAATACAGGGGACCCCCTACGAGCAGTACTTC. Translated, it gives CASSLIQGTPYEQYF.

This chain joins TRBV28 and TRBJ2-5; 15 positions agree with TRBD2. The CDR3 is 17 residues long. The germline V gene has CDR1 MDHEN and CDR2 SYDVKM. With 5 bases clipped from V and 6 bases from J, the junction kept 10 bases outside the gene matches. The CDR3 region is CASSHVFGLAGGQTQYF. The CDR3 DNA reads TGTGCCAGCAGTCATGTATTCGGACTAGCGGGGGGGCAGACCCAGTACTTC. The variable domain in full, with the rest retrieved from reference TRBV28 and TRBJ2-5, is DVKVTQSSRYLVKRTGEKVFLECVQDMDHENMFWYRQDPGLGLRLIYFSYDVKMKEKGDIPEGYSVSREKKERFSLILESASTNQTSMYLCASSHVFGLAGGQTQYFGPGTRLLVL.

The gene calls are TRBV9 and TRBJ2-1; 9 bases align to TRBD2. CDR3 length: 15 residues. Germline V gene sequence: CDR1 SGDLS, CDR2 YYNGEE. J gave up 10 bases and V 1 base, and 9 bases lay outside the gene matches. DNA for the CDR3: TGTGCCAGCAGCGTACGTGAGCGGGGGGCGTGGGAGCAGTTCTTC. This gives the protein CASSVRERGAWEQFF.

This clone was seen just once. The gene calls are TRBV18 and TRBJ1-3; 8 nucleotides match TRBD1. Trimming cost V 2 bases and J 0 bases; bases outside gene matches: 6. The length of the CDR3 is 17 residues. The V gene's germline CDR1 is KGHSH and CDR2 LQKENI. The CDR3 region is CASSPRDRSFSGNTIYF. CDR3 sequence (DNA): TGTGCCAGCTCACCAAGGGACAGGTCCTTCTCTGGAAACACCATATATTTT.

The CDR3 nucleotides are TGTGCCAGCAGCCCAAGACAGGGCGAAAGCTCCTATAATTCACCCCTCCACTTT. Its translation is CASSPRQGESSYNSPLHF. The chain links TRBV7-8 to TRBJ1-6, with 7 bases identical to TRBD1. Per the germline V gene, CDR1 is SGHVS and CDR2 is FQNEAQ. The CDR3 is 18 amino acids. The V and J ends lost 5 bases and 0 bases, in that order; junction bases with no gene match: 10.

The chain has TRBV19 and TRBJ2-7; a possible D gene is TRBD1 (5 bases). The CDR3 is 15 residues long. CDR1 and CDR2 from the germline V gene are LNHDA and SQIVND (reference sequence). The V end lost 1 base, the J end lost 2 bases, and 12 bases lay between the germline ends. The DNA for the CDR3 is TGTGCCAGTAGTATAGCCCCCCCAGGGACCTACGAGCAGTACTTC. Protein: CASSIAPPGTYEQYF. The full variable domain, completed using reference TRBV19 and TRBJ2-7, is DGGITQSPKYLFRKEGQNVTLSCEQNLNHDAMYWYRQDPGQGLRLIYYSQIVNDFQKGDIAEGYSVSREKKESFPLTVTSAQKNPTAFYLCASSIAPPGTYEQYFGPGTRLTVT.

In the case of this clone: This sample includes further DNA sequences coding for the same CDR3. The V call is TRBV15, the J call TRBJ2-2; maybe TRBD2 (5 bases). V gave up 0 bases and J gave up 2 bases, with 7 bases separating them. In germline, CDR1 is LNHNV, CDR2 YYDKDF (reference sequence). The CDR3 length is 15 residues. The CDR3 DNA reads as TGTGCCACCAGCAGAGATCGGGGTAACACCGGGGAGCTGTTTTTT. Protein: CATSRDRGNTGELFF.

J is TRBJ2-7 and V is TRBV7-2, with TRBD2 matching 7 bases. CDR1 is SGHTA and CDR2 is FQGNSA in the germline V gene. Germline trimming cut 1 base from V and 7 bases from J; bases unmatched to any gene: 10. The CDR3 is made up of 15 amino acids. The CDR3, as DNA: TGTGCCAGCAGCTTAGATCTGACTAGCTCACTAGAGCAGTACTTC. Protein sequence: CASSLDLTSSLEQYF.

This chain connects TRBV18 to TRBJ2-6; 8 nucleotides agree with TRBD1. The J segment lost 2 bases and the V segment lost 3 bases, leaving 6 bases of the junction unmatched. The CDR3 totals 17 residues. The germline V gene encodes CDR1 KGHSH and CDR2 LQKENI. CDR3: CASSPRRTGTGANVLTF. DNA for the CDR3: TGTGCCAGCTCACCCCGCAGGACAGGGACTGGGGCCAACGTCCTGACTTTC.

This clone has more than one count but fewer than ten. The chain has TRBV7-2 and TRBJ2-1; D perhaps matches TRBD1 (5 bases). The CDR3 contains 15 residues. Germline-derived CDR1 and CDR2 are SGHTA and FQGNSA. Trimming pared 3 bases from V and 4 bases from J, leaving 13 bases between. The CDR3 nucleotides are TGTGCCAGCAGCTTGATTACAGGTACTTACAATGAGCAGTTCTTC. The encoded protein is CASSLITGTYNEQFF.

There are a few counts of this clone. The rearrangement links TRBV10-3 to TRBJ1-5, with 11 positions matching TRBD1. The V and J ends lost 5 bases and 4 bases, in that order; junction bases with no gene match: 4. The CDR3 spans 15 residues. CDR1 ENHRY and CDR2 SYGVKD come from the germline V gene. In DNA form, the CDR3 reads TGTGCCATCAGTCGGACAGGGGGCGCGAATCAGCCCCAGCATTTT. Translated, it gives CAISRTGGANQPQHF.

The V and J genes are TRBV6-1 and TRBJ2-2; weak D call: TRBD2 (7 bases). Germline values: CDR1 MNHNS, CDR2 SASEGT. The CDR3 runs 14 residues. Between the trimmed V and J ends, which lost 6 bases and 6 bases, there was a span of 14 bases. Here the CDR3 DNA reads TGTGCCAGCAGAAACAGGGAGGGAGCCGGGGAGCTGTTTTTT. Amino acids: CASRNREGAGELFF.

The chain carries TRBV25-1 and TRBJ2-1; 7 bases are a match to TRBD2. J gave up 4 bases and V 2 bases, and 5 bases lay outside the gene matches. The CDR3 spans 15 residues. Germline V gene lookup returns CDR1 MGHDK and CDR2 SYGVNS. CDR3 residues: CASSERGELYNEQFF. In nucleotides, the CDR3 is TGTGCCAGCAGTGAACGGGGGGAACTTTACAATGAGCAGTTCTTC.